The 27 T cell receptor beta chains presented below share a single source sample, sequenced in a study of cytomegalovirus exposure and HLA in healthy donors. 60 Vbeta and 13 Jbeta primers were used in PCR. Generated by immunoSEQ multiplex PCR, the TCRdb table keeps only in-frame clones and is missing some. Among hundreds of thousands of clones listed, 82% were seen once. Source material: PBMCs. Receptors were obtained from a man aged 40-50 years in good health and CMV-seropositive.

This chain connects TRBV25-1 to TRBJ1-1, with TRBD1 identical over 8 bases. V lost 8 bases and J lost 14; bases outside the gene matches: 13. The germline V gene encodes CDR1 MGHDK and CDR2 SYGVNS. CDR3 length: 12 residues. Here the CDR3 reads CASGTGPLPRFF. The CDR3 DNA follows: TGTGCCAGCGGGACAGGCCCCCTCCCTAGATTCTTT. Supplemented by reference TRBV25-1 and TRBJ1-1, the full variable domain reads EADIYQTPRYLVIGTGKKITLECSQTMGHDKMYWYQQDPGMELHLIHYSYGVNSTEKGDLSSESTVSRIRTEHFPLTLESARPSHTSQYLCASGTGPLPRFFGQGTRLTVV.

DNA of the CDR3: TGTGCCAGCAGGGGACTAGCCCCCAATGAGCAGTTCTTC. Translation gives CASRGLAPNEQFF. The chain links TRBV6-1 to TRBJ2-1, with TRBD2 identical over 9 bases. The CDR3 runs to 13 residues. Germline assignment: CDR1 MNHNS and CDR2 SASEGT. J was trimmed by 6 bases and V by 6 bases; bases with no gene match: 3.

The V call is TRBV9, the J call TRBJ2-1, with D possibly matching TRBD2 (8 bases). The CDR3 has 15 residues. The germline gives CDR1 SGDLS, CDR2 YYNGEE. V was clipped by 3 bases and J by 2 bases, with 12 bases between them. The CDR3 spells CASSAGGTAYNEQFF. CDR3 bases: TGTGCCAGCAGCGCGGGGGGGACAGCCTACAATGAGCAGTTCTTC.

The J gene is TRBJ1-6, the V gene TRBV25-1; unclear D gene. The germline V gene encodes CDR1 MGHDK and CDR2 SYGVNS. The CDR3 runs to 14 residues. With 4 bases removed from V and 7 bases from J, the gap between germline ends came to 11 bases. CDR3 in DNA: TGTGCCAGCAGTGGGGCAGGCCAAAATTCACCCCTCCACTTT. Protein: CASSGAGQNSPLHF.

This chain connects TRBV5-1 to TRBJ2-1; TRBD2 matches at 12 bases. Trimming at V came to 0 bases and at J to 8 bases, leaving 6 bases not matched to a gene. Germline V lookup: CDR1 SGHRS, CDR2 YFSETQ. CDR3 length: 16 amino acids. The CDR3 spells CASSLVVTSGSDEQFF. CDR3 bases: TGCGCCAGCAGCTTGGTGGTGACTAGCGGGAGTGATGAGCAGTTCTTC.

This sequence joins TRBV7-3 and TRBJ2-6; D call uncertain. The CDR3 runs to 15 residues. CDR1 is SGHTA and CDR2 is FQGTGA in the germline V gene. V lost 3 bases and J 0 bases, leaving 6 bases between the germline ends. The DNA for the CDR3 is TGTGCCAGCAGCTTCTTTCGCTCTGGGGCCAACGTCCTGACTTTC. Its protein is CASSFFRSGANVLTF.

The chain joins TRBV5-6 to TRBJ2-1, with 10 bases aligning to TRBD1. The CDR3 extends over 15 amino acids. Trimming took 5 bases from V and 4 from J; bases not matched to a gene: 6. Germline CDR1 is SGHDT and CDR2 is YYEEEE. CDR3 DNA sequence: TGTGCCAGCAGGAGGGACAGGGGCCCGTACAATGAGCAGTTCTTC. Amino acids: CASRRDRGPYNEQFF.

This sequence joins TRBV7-9 and TRBJ2-1; 15 bases fit TRBD2. Germline V gene data show CDR1 as SEHNR and CDR2 as FQNEAQ (reference sequence). V was pared by 5 bases and J by 10 bases, with 12 bases of the junction left unmatched. The CDR3 runs 17 residues. The CDR3 sequence is CASSPRTSGGAYGEQFF. CDR3 in DNA: TGTGCCAGCAGCCCCCGGACTAGCGGGGGGGCATATGGAGAGCAGTTCTTC.

The chain joins TRBV7-8 to TRBJ1-5; TRBD1 matches at 9 bases. Germline CDR1 and CDR2: SGHVS and FQNEAQ. There are 14 residues in the CDR3. V trimming: 5 bases; J trimming: 6 bases; junction bases outside the gene matches: 5. The CDR3 reads CASSLNRGRQPQHF. CDR3 DNA: TGTGCCAGCAGCCTAAACAGGGGGCGTCAGCCCCAGCATTTT.

The rearrangement joins TRBV28 to TRBJ1-2, with D perhaps matching TRBD1 (6 bases). There are 14 residues in the CDR3. Trimming pared 10 bases from V and 7 bases from J, leaving 22 bases between. Germline lookup yields CDR1 MDHEN and CDR2 SYDVKM. The CDR3 bases are TGTGCCAATAGACCAACAGGGACGGGGGGTGGCTACACCTTC. Encoded protein: CANRPTGTGGGYTF.

The rearrangement uses TRBV5-1 and TRBJ1-1; 7 positions agree with TRBD1. J lost 2 bases, V lost 3 bases, and 7 bases had no gene match. In germline, CDR1 is SGHRS, CDR2 YFSETQ. The CDR3 runs 15 residues. CDR3 nucleotide sequence: TGCGCCAGCAGCTACAGGGGCGACGGAAACACTGAAGCTTTCTTT. Its protein product is CASSYRGDGNTEAFF.

The chain has TRBV6-6 and TRBJ2-3; possibly TRBD2 for D (5 bases). The CDR3 has 16 amino acids. Trimming removed 6 bases at V and 1 base at J, with 17 bases between. Germline V gene lookup returns CDR1 MNHNY and CDR2 SVGAGI (reference sequence). CDR3 coding DNA: TGTGCCAGCAGCACAGATAAGCGGAGAGGCACAGATACGCAGTATTTT. This gives the protein CASSTDKRRGTDTQYF.

The chain employs TRBV6-6 and TRBJ2-1, with D unclear. This CDR3 has 11 amino acids. Trimming took off 6 bases at V and 5 bases at J, with 5 bases between the two ends. The V gene's germline CDR1 is MNHNY and CDR2 SVGAGI (reference sequence). The CDR3 sequence: CASSRDNEQFF. CDR3 nucleotides: TGTGCCAGCAGCCGGGACAATGAGCAGTTCTTC.

The V gene is TRBV7-9, the J gene TRBJ2-3; 10 nucleotides match TRBD2. The CDR3 has 14 residues. J lost 6 bases, V lost 7 bases, and 7 bases had no gene match. CDR1 and CDR2 (germline): SEHNR, FQNEAQ (reference sequence). As DNA, the CDR3 is TGTGCCAGCATTTTAGCGGGAGGCGGGGATACGCAGTATTTT. This codes for CASILAGGGDTQYF.

The chain couples TRBV7-8 to TRBJ1-2; D is uncertain. The germline V and J ends were trimmed by 2 bases and 3 bases, with 10 bases remaining between them. Looked up from germline, CDR1 is SGHVS and CDR2 is FQNEAQ. This CDR3 spans 14 amino acids. The CDR3 DNA follows: TGTGCCAGCAGCTTATGGGCAGCGGACTATGGCTACACCTTC. It is translated as CASSLWAADYGYTF.

CDR3 in DNA: TGTGCCAGCAGTGCGTCTAGCGGAAGCACAGATACGCAGTATTTT. Residues: CASSASSGSTDTQYF. The J gene is TRBJ2-3, the V gene TRBV6-4; 7 nucleotides align to TRBD2. Germline V CDR1 and CDR2: MRHNA, SNTAGT. Trimming at V came to 4 bases and at J to 0 bases, leaving 4 bases not matched to a gene. The CDR3 runs 15 residues.

This clone came up a few times. This chain uses TRBV5-8 with TRBJ1-1; D not resolved. Germline-derived CDR1 and CDR2 are SGHTS and YDEGEE. CDR3 length: 13 residues. Trimming shortened V by 2 bases and J by 1 base, and 6 bases separated the two germline ends. The CDR3 DNA follows: TGTGCCAGCAGCTTCGTCCCGAACACTGAAGCTTTCTTT. Translation gives CASSFVPNTEAFF.

The rearrangement links TRBV19 to TRBJ2-2; weak D call: TRBD1 (5 bases). V gave up 0 bases and J gave up 6 bases, with 8 bases separating them. The CDR3 has 14 residues. Germline V gives CDR1 LNHDA, CDR2 SQIVND (reference sequence). The DNA of the CDR3 is TGTGCCAGTAGTATAGACTCGACAGCCGGGGAGCTGTTTTTT. This translates into CASSIDSTAGELFF.

Details on this clone: No DNA is shown, since the ends of the CDR3 on it are uncertain; the CDR3 is the one TCRdb lists. This chain connects TRBV6-1 to TRBJ2-2; the DNA was not used to check the table's D call, TRBD1. Germline-derived CDR1 and CDR2 are MNHNS and SASEGT. The CDR3 is made up of 21 amino acids, end residues included. The CDR3 sequence is CASSEAIRARGRAINTGELFF.

The chain employs TRBV29-1 and TRBJ2-5, with 8 nucleotides matching TRBD1. The junction had 6 bases not matched to a gene; V was cut back by 7 bases and J by 2 bases. In germline, CDR1 is SQVTM, CDR2 ANQGSEA. This CDR3 region has 13 residues. The CDR3 DNA is TGCAGCGCCTGCCGGGACAGGCAAGAGACCCAGTACTTC. Protein: CSACRDRQETQYF.

The chain employs TRBV6-1 and TRBJ2-4; 7 bases fit TRBD2. V lost 2 bases to trimming and J lost 7 bases; unmatched junction nucleotides: 5. The CDR3 extends over 14 amino acids. Germline-derived CDR1 and CDR2 are MNHNS and SASEGT. CDR3 sequence reads: CASSERGRVNIQYF. As DNA, the CDR3 is TGTGCCAGCAGTGAACGCGGGAGAGTGAACATTCAGTACTTC.

There are a few counts of this clone. The CDR3: CASSFKTGGLVETQYF. The DNA of the CDR3 is TGTGCCAGCAGCTTTAAAACGGGAGGTTTAGTAGAGACCCAGTACTTC. The chain combines TRBV7-9 with TRBJ2-5; 7 positions agree with TRBD2. The trim removed 3 bases at V and 4 bases at J, leaving 11 bases unmatched. From germline, CDR1 is SEHNR and CDR2 FQNEAQ (reference sequence). This CDR3 contains 16 residues.

This chain links TRBV7-9 with TRBJ1-1, with 7 bases lining up with TRBD1. CDR1 and CDR2 from the germline V gene are SEHNR and FQNEAQ (reference sequence). After removal of 5 bases from V and 0 bases from J, the junction contained 9 bases not matched to a gene. The CDR3 runs 16 residues. Written as DNA, the CDR3 is TGTGCCAGCAGCCCGGACAGGCGAACGCTGAACACTGAAGCTTTCTTT. Amino acid sequence: CASSPDRRTLNTEAFF.

The gene calls are TRBV15 and TRBJ2-6; D remains unclear. The CDR3 extends over 16 amino acids. The germline CDR1 and CDR2 sequences are LNHNV and YYDKDF (reference sequence). V lost 0 bases and J 2 bases, leaving 8 bases between the germline ends. The CDR3 loop reads CATSRDQVAGANVLTF. CDR3 sequence (DNA): TGTGCCACCAGCAGAGATCAGGTAGCTGGGGCCAACGTCCTGACTTTC.

This clone came up a few times. The chain employs TRBV19 and TRBJ1-4, with 9 bases fitting TRBD1. CDR1 and CDR2 (germline): LNHDA, SQIVND (reference sequence). V trimming: 4 bases; J trimming: 0 bases; junction bases outside the gene matches: 6. The CDR3 has 17 residues. Written as DNA, the CDR3 is TGTGCCAGTAGTACCCGGACAGGGGCGGCAACTAATGAAAAACTGTTTTTT. It is translated as CASSTRTGAATNEKLFF.

V usage is TRBV5-1 and J usage is TRBJ2-1, with TRBD2 identical over 12 bases. CDR1 SGHRS and CDR2 YFSETQ come from the germline V gene. The CDR3 runs 17 residues. Trimming cost V 3 bases and J 4 bases; bases outside gene matches: 8. The CDR3 DNA sequence: TGCGCCAGCAGCTATCTAGGACTAGCGGGATTATACAATGAGCAGTTCTTC. Translation: CASSYLGLAGLYNEQFF.

This clone appeared once. The rearrangement uses TRBV5-1 and TRBJ2-5, with TRBD1 identical over 7 bases. Germline loops: CDR1 SGHRS, CDR2 YFSETQ. The CDR3 covers 14 residues. With V trimmed by 4 bases and J by 1 base, 4 bases remained unmatched. CDR3 nucleotide sequence: TGCGCCAGCAGCGCGACAGGGCGCCAAGAGACCCAGTACTTC. Translating it yields CASSATGRQETQYF.